This T cell receptor (beta chain) derives from a study of blood T cell repertoires in COVID-19. Some clones are missing from TCRdb's copy, which holds only in-frame ones; the method was immunoSEQ multiplex PCR. The sample lists roughly 50,000 clones; less than 95% were seen once. Germline lookup yields CDR1 LNHDA and CDR2 SQIVND (reference sequence). The CDR3 totals 14 residues. V was trimmed by 6 bases and J by 3 bases, leaving 12 bases between them. The TCR originated in a woman aged 40 to 50 with active COVID-19. The sequencing sample was made of peripheral blood. This chain links TRBV19 with TRBJ1-5; D is perhaps TRBD1 (6 bases). CDR3 bases: TGTGCCAGTAGCCGGGGACACTCCAATCAGCCCCAGCATTTT. This encodes CASSRGHSNQPQHF.